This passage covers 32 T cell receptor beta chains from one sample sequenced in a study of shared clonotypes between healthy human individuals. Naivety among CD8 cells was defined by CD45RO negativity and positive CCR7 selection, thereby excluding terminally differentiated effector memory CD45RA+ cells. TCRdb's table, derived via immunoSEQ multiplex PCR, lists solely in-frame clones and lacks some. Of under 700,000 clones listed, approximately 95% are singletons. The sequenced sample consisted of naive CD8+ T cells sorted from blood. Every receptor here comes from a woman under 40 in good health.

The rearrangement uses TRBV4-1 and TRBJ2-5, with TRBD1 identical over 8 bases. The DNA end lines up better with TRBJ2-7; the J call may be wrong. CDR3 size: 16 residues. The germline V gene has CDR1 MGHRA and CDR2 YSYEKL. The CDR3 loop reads CASSQDGTGNSYEQYF. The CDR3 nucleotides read TGCGCCAGCAGCCAAGACGGGACAGGTAACTCCTACGAGCAGTACTTC.

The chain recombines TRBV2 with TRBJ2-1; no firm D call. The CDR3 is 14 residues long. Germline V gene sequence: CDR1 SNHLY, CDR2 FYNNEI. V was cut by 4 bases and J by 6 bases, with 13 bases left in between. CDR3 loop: CASSAIGSGNEQFF. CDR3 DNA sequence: TGTGCCAGCAGTGCAATCGGATCGGGCAATGAGCAGTTCTTC.

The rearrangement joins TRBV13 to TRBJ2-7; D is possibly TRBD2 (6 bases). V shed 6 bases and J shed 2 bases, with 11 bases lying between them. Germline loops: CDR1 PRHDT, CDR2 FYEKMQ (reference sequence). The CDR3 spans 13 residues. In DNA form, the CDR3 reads TGTGCCAGCAGTTTTAGCGGTCCCTACGAGCAGTACTTC. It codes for CASSFSGPYEQYF.

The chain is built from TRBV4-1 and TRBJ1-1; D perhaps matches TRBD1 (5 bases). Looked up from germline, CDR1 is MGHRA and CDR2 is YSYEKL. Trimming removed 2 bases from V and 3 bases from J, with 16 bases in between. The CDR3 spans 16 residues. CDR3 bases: TGCGCCAGCAGCCAAATAAGGGGACCTGTGGACACTGAAGCTTTCTTT. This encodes CASSQIRGPVDTEAFF.

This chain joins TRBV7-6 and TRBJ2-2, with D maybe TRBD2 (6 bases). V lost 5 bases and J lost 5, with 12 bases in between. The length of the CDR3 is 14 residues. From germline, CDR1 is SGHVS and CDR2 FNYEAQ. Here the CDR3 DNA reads TGTGCCAGCAGCCACAATCGGGAGACCGGGGAGCTGTTTTTT. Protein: CASSHNRETGELFF. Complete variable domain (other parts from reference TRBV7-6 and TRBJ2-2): GAGVSQSPRYKVTKRGQDVALRCDPISGHVSLYWYRQALGQGPEFLTYFNYEAQQDKSGLPNDRFSAERPEGSISTLTIQRTEQRDSAMYRCASSHNRETGELFFGEGSRLTVL.

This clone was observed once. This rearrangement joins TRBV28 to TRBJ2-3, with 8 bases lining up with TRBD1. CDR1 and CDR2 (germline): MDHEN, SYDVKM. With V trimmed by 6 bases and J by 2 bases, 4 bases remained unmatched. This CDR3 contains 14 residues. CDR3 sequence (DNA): TGTGCCAGCAGGACAGGGGTTTTCACAGATACGCAGTATTTT. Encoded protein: CASRTGVFTDTQYF.

CDR3 sequence reads: CASSYGSSWEQYF. The CDR3 DNA is TGTGCCAGCAGTTACGGGTCCTCTTGGGAGCAGTACTTC. The chain uses TRBV6-5 and TRBJ2-7; unclear D gene. The V end was cut by 2 bases, the J end by 7 bases, with 12 bases between. CDR3 length equals 13 residues. The germline V gene encodes CDR1 MNHEY and CDR2 SVGAGI.

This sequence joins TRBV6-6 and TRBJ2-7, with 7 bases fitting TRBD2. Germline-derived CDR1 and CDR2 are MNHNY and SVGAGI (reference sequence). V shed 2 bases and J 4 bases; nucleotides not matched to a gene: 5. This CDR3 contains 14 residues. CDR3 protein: CASSYGGEGYEQYF. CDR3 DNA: TGTGCCAGCAGTTACGGGGGGGAGGGGTACGAGCAGTACTTC.

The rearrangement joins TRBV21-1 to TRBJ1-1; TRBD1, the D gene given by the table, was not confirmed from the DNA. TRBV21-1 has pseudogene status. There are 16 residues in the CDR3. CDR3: CASEAVPDRANTEAFF. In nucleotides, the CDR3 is TGTGCCAGCGAAGCCGTACCGGACAGGGCGAACACTGAAGCTTTCTTT.

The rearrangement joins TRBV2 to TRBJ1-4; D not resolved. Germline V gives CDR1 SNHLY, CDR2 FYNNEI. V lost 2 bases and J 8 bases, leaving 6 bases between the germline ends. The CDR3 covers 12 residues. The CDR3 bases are TGTGCCAGCAGTGAACGAATGGAAAAACTGTTTTTT. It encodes CASSERMEKLFF.

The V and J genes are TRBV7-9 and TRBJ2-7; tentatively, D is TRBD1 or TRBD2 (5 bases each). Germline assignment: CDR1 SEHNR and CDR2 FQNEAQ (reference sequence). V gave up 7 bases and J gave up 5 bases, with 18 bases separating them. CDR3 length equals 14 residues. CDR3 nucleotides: TGTGCCAGCACCACGGGGCTGGATTTCCACGAGCAGTACTTC. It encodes CASTTGLDFHEQYF.

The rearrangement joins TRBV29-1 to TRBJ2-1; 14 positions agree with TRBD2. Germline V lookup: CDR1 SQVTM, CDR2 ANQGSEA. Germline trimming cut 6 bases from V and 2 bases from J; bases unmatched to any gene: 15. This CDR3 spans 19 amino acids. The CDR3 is CSVAGGGLAGGATYNEQFF. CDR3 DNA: TGCAGCGTCGCAGGGGGAGGACTAGCGGGAGGAGCCACCTACAATGAGCAGTTCTTC.

CDR3 protein: CASRDFTTSTDTQYF. In DNA, the CDR3 is TGTGCCAGCAGGGACTTTACGACTAGCACAGATACGCAGTATTTT. This chain joins TRBV6-1 and TRBJ2-3, with D maybe TRBD2 (5 bases). The CDR3 totals 15 residues. The germline gives CDR1 MNHNS, CDR2 SASEGT. V shed 6 bases and J shed 0 bases, with 13 bases lying between them.

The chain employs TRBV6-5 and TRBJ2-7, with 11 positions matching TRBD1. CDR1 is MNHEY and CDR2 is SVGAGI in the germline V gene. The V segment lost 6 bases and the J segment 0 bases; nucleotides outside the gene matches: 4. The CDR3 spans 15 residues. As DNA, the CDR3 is TGTGCCAGCAGCCAGGGACAGGGGGACTCCTACGAGCAGTACTTC. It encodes CASSQGQGDSYEQYF.

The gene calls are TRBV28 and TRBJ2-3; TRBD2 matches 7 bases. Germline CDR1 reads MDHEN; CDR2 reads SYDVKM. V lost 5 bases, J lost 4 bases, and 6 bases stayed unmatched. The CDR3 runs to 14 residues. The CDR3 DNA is TGTGCCAGCAGTCTGCGACTAGCTCCAGATACGCAGTATTTT. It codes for CASSLRLAPDTQYF.

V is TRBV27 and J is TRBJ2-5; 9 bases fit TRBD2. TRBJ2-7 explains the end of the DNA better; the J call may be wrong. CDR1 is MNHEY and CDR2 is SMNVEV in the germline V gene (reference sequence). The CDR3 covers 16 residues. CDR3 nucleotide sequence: TGTGCCAGCAGCACACTTCGGTTAGCGGGAGTTTACGAGCAGTACTTC. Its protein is CASSTLRLAGVYEQYF.

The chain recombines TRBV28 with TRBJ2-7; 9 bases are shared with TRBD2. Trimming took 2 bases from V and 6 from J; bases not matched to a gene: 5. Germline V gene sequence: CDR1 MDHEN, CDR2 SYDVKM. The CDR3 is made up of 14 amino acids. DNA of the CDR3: TGTGCCAGCAGTTTAGCGGGAGGGCGTGGCGAGCAGTACTTC. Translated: CASSLAGGRGEQYF.

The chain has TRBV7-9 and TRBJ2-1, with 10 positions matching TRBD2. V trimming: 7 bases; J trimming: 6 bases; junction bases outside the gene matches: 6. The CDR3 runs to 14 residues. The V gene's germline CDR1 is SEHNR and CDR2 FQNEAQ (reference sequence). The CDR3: CASTQTSGFNEQFF. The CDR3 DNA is TGTGCCAGCACCCAGACTAGCGGGTTCAATGAGCAGTTCTTC.

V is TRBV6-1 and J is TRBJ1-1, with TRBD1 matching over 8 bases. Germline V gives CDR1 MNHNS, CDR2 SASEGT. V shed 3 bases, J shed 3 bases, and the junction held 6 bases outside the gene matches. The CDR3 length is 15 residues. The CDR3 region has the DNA TGTGCCAGCAGTGACCCCGGGACAGGTCACACTGAAGCTTTCTTT. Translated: CASSDPGTGHTEAFF.

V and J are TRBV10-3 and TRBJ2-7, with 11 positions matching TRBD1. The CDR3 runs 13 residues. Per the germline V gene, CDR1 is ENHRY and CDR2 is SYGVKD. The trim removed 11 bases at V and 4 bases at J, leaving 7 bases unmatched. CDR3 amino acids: CAARGDRGYEQYF. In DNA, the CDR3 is TGTGCCGCCAGGGGGGACAGGGGGTACGAGCAGTACTTC.

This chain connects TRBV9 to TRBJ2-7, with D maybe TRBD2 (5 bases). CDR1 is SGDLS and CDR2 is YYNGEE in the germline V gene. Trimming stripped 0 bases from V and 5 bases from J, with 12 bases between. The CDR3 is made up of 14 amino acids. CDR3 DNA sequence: TGTGCCAGCAGCGTAGGTGGGAGTGTGGACGAGCAGTACTTC. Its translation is CASSVGGSVDEQYF.

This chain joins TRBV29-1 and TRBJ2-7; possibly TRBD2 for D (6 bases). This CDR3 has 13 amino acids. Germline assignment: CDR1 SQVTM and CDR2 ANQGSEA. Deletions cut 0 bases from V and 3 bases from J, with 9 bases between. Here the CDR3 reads CSVEEEGNYEQYF. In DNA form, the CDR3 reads TGCAGCGTTGAAGAGGAGGGGAACTACGAGCAGTACTTC.

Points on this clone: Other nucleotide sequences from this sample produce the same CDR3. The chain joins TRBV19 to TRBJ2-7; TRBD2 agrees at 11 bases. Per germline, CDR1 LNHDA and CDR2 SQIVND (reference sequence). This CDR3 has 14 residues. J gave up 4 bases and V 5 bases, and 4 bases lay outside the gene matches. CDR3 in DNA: TGTGCCAGTAGTGGACTAGCGGGCGTATACGAGCAGTACTTC. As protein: CASSGLAGVYEQYF.

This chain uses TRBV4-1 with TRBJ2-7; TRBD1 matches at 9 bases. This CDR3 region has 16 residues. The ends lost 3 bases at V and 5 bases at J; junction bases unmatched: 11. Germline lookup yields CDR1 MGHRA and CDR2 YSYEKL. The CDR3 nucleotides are TGCGCCAGCAGCCAGTCCGGGACAGGGAAGGTTAACGAGCAGTACTTC. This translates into CASSQSGTGKVNEQYF.

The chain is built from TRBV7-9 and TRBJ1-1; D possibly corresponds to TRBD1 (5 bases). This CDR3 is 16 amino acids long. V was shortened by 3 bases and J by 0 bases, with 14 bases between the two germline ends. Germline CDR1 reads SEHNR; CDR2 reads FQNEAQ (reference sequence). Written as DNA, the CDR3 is TGTGCCAGCAGCTTTGACGGCGGGGACTTGAACACTGAAGCTTTCTTT. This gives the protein CASSFDGGDLNTEAFF. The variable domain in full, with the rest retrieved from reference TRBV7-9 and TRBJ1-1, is DTGVSQNPRHKITKRGQNVTFRCDPISEHNRLYWYRQTLGQGPEFLTYFQNEAQLEKSRLLSDRFSAERPKGSFSTLEIQRTEQGDSAMYLCASSFDGGDLNTEAFFGQGTRLTVV.

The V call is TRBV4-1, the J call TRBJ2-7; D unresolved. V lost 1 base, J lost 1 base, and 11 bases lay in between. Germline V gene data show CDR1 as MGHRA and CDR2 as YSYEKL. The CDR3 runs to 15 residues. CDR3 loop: CASSQGALPSYEQYF. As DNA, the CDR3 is TGCGCCAGCAGCCAAGGGGCACTGCCTTCCTACGAGCAGTACTTC.

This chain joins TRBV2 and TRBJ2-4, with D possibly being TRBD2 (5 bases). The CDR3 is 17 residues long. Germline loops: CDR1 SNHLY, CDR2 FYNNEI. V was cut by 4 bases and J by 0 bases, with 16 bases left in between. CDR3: CASSVGFERLAKNIQYF. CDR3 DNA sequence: TGTGCCAGCAGTGTAGGCTTCGAGCGGCTAGCCAAAAACATTCAGTACTTC.

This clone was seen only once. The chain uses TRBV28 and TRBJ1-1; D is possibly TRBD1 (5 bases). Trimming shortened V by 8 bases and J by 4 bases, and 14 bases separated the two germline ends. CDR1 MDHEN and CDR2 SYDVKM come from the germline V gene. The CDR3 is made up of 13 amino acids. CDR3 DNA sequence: TGTGCCAGCCGCTCTAGGGGCTTCACTGAAGCTTTCTTT. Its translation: CASRSRGFTEAFF.

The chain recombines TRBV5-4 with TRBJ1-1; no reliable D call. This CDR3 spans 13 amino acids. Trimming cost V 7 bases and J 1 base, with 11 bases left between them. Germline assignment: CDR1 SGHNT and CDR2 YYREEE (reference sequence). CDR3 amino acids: CASADNPNTEAFF. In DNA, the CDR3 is TGTGCCAGCGCGGATAACCCGAACACTGAAGCTTTCTTT.

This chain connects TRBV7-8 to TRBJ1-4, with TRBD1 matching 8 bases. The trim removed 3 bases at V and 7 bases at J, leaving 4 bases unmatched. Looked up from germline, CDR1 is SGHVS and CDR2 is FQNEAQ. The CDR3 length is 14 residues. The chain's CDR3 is CASSFQGASEKLFF. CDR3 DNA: TGTGCCAGCAGCTTCCAGGGGGCGAGTGAAAAACTGTTTTTT.

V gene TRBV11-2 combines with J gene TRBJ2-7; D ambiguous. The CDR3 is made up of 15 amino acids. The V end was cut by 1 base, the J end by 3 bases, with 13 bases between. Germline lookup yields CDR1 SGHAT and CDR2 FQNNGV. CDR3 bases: TGTGCCAGCAGCTTAGCGCTAGGACCAGTCTACGAGCAGTACTTC. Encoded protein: CASSLALGPVYEQYF.

The CDR3 reads CASSDGTVVAELFF. The DNA of the CDR3 is TGTGCCAGCAGTGATGGGACCGTGGTAGCGGAGCTGTTTTTT. The rearrangement uses TRBV2 and TRBJ2-2, with D possibly being TRBD1 or TRBD2 (5 bases each). Germline CDR1 is SNHLY and CDR2 is FYNNEI. The CDR3 covers 14 residues. The ends were cut back, 3 bases at V and 10 bases at J, with 15 bases in the middle.